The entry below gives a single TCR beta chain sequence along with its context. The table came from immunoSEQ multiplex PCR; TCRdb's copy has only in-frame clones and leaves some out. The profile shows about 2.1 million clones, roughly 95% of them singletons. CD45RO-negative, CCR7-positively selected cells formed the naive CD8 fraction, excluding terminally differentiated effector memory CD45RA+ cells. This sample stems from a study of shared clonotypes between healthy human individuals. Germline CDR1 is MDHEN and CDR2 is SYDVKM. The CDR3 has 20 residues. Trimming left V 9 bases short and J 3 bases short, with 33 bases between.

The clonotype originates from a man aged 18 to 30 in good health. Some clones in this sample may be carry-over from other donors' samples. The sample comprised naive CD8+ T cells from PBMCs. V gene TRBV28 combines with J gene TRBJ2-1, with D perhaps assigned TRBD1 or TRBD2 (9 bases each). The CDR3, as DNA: TGTGCCAGTACCGGGACAGGGCGCGGGAGGGCCTGGGTAGGCTACAATGAGCAGTTCTTC. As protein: CASTGTGRGRAWVGYNEQFF.